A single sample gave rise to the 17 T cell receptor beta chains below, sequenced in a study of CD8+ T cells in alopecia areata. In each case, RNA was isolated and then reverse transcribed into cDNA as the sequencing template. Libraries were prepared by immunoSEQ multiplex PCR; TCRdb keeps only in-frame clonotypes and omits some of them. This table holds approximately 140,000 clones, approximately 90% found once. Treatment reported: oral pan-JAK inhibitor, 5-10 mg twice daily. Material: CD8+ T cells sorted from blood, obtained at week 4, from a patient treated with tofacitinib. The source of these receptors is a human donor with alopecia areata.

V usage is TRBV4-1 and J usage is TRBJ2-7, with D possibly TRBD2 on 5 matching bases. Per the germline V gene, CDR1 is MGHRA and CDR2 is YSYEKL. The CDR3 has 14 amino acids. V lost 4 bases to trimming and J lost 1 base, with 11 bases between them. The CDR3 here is CASSPSGSSYEQYF. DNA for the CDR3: TGCGCCAGCAGCCCTTCGGGGAGTTCCTACGAGCAGTACTTC.

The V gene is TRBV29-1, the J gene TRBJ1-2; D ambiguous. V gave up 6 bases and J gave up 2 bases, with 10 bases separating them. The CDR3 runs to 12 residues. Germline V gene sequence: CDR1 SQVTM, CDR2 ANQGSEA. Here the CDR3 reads CSVFEGNYGYTF. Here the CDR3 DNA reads TGCAGCGTGTTCGAGGGAAACTATGGCTACACCTTC.

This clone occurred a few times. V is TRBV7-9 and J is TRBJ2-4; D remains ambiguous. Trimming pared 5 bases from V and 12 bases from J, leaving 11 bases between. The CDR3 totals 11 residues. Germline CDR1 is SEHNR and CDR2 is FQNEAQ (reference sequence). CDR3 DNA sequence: TGTGCCAGCAGCCCCTGGACCGATCAGTACTTC. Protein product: CASSPWTDQYF.

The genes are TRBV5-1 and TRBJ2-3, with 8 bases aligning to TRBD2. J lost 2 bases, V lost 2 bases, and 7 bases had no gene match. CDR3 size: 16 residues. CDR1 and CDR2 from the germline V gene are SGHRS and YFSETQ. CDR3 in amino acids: CASSLPNSGTTDTQYF. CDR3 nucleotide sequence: TGCGCCAGCAGCTTACCCAATAGCGGGACCACAGATACGCAGTATTTT.

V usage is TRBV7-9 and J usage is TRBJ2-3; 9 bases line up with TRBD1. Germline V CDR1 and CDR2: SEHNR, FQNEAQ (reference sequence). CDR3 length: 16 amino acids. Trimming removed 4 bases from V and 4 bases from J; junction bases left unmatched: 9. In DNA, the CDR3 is TGTGCCAGCAGCTCCTGGGACAGGGATGGCGCAGATACGCAGTATTTT. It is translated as CASSSWDRDGADTQYF.

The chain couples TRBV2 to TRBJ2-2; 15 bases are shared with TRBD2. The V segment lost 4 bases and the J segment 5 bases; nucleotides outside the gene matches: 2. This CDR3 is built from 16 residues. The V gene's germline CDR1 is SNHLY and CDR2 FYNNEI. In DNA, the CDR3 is TGTGCCAGCAGTGGAGGACTAGCGGGAGGGACCGGGGAGCTGTTTTTT. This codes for CASSGGLAGGTGELFF.

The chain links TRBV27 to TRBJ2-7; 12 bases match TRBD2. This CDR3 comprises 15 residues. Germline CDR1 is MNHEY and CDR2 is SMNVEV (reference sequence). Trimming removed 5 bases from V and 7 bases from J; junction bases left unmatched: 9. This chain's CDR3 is CASSPLAGGPGEQYF. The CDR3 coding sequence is TGTGCCAGCAGTCCCCTAGCGGGAGGGCCTGGGGAGCAGTACTTC.

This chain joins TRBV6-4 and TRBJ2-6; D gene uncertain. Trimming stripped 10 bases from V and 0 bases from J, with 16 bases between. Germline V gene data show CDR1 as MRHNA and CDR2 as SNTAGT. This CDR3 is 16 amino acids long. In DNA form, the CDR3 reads TGTGCCACCTCCGCGGAACACCTCTCTGGGGCCAACGTCCTGACTTTC. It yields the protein CATSAEHLSGANVLTF.

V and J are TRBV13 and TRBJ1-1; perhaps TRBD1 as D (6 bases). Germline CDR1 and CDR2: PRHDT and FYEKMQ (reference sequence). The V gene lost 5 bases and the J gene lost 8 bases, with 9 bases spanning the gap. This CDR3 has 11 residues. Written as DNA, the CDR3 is TGTGCCAGCAGCCTCACAGGGGAAGCTTTCTTT. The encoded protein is CASSLTGEAFF.

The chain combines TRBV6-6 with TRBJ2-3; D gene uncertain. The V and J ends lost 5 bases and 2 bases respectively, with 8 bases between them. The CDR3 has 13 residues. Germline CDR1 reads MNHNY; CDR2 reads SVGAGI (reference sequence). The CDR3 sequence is CASSPIFTDTQYF. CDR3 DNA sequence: TGTGCCAGCAGTCCGATATTCACAGATACGCAGTATTTT.

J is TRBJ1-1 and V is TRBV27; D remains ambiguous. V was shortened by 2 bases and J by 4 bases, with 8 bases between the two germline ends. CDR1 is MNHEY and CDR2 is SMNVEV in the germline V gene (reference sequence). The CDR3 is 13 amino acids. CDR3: CASSLGVATEAFF. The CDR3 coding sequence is TGTGCCAGCAGTTTAGGCGTGGCCACTGAAGCTTTCTTT.

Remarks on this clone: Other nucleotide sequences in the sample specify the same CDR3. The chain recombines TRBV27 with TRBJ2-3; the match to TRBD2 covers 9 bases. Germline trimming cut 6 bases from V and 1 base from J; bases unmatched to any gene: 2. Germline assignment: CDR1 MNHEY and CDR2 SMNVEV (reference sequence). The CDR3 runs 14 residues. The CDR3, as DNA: TGTGCCAGCAGGATAGCGGGAGGCACAGATACGCAGTATTTT. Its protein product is CASRIAGGTDTQYF.

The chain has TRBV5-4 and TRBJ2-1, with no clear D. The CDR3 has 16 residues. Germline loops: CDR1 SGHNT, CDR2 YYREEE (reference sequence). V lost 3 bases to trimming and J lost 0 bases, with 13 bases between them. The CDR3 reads CASSSGGINSYNEQFF. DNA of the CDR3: TGTGCCAGCAGCTCGGGTGGTATTAACTCCTACAATGAGCAGTTCTTC.

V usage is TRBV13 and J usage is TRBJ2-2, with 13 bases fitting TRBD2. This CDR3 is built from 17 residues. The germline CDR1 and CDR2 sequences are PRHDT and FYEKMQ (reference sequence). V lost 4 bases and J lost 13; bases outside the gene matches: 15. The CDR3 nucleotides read TGTGCCAGCAGCTCCGGACTAGCGGGGGTCAGCGGGACGGGGCTGTTTTTT. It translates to CASSSGLAGVSGTGLFF.

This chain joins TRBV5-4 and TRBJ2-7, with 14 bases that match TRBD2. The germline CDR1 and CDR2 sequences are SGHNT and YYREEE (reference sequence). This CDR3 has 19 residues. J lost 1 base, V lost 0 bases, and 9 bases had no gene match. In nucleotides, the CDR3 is TGTGCCAGCAGCTTGGGACTAGCGGGAGGGCCCACCTTGTCCTACGAGCAGTACTTC. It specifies CASSLGLAGGPTLSYEQYF.

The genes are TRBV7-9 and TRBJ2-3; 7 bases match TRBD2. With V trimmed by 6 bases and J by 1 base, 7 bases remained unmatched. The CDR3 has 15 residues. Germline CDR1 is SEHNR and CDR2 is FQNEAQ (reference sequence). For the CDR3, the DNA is TGTGCCAGCAGTTCGGCTAGCGGTGGCACAGATACGCAGTATTTT. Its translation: CASSSASGGTDTQYF.

CDR3 loop: CASSLAGARVGEQFF. The CDR3 nucleotides read TGCGCCAGCAGCTTGGCCGGGGCCCGTGTCGGTGAGCAGTTCTTC. This chain uses TRBV5-1 with TRBJ2-1; D might be TRBD1 or TRBD2, each matching 5 bases. Trimming pared 0 bases from V and 9 bases from J, leaving 16 bases between. Germline lookup yields CDR1 SGHRS and CDR2 YFSETQ. This CDR3 is built from 15 residues. Supplemented by reference TRBV5-1 and TRBJ2-1, the full variable domain reads KAGVTQTPRYLIKTRGQQVTLSCSPISGHRSVSWYQQTPGQGLQFLFEYFSETQRNKGNFPGRFSGRQFSNSRSEMNVSTLELGDSALYLCASSLAGARVGEQFFGPGTRLTVL.